The 8 T cell receptor beta chains given below trace back to one sample, sequenced in a study of T cell repertoires in cytomegalovirus infection. TCRdb re-called the reads with MiXCR, one entry per CDR3 protein. Among tens of thousands of distinct CDR3 sequences listed, 20% to 25% were seen once. Their recognized antigens are unknown. The sample consisted of CD8+ T cells from cultured PBMCs, taken from culture after CMV antigen stimulation. These receptors all stem from a human donor in good health (CMV status not recorded). Some clones in this sample may be carry-over from other donors' samples.

The chain recombines TRBV4-1 with TRBJ2-2, with 11 bases fitting TRBD1. Germline assignment: CDR1 MGHRA and CDR2 YSYEKL. This CDR3 is built from 16 residues. V shed 4 bases, J shed 5 bases, and the junction held 6 bases outside the gene matches. The CDR3: CASSPLGQGGTGELFF. DNA for the CDR3: TGCGCCAGCAGCCCCCTGGGACAGGGGGGAACCGGGGAGCTGTTTTTT.

This clonotype was counted only a few times. The chain couples TRBV7-9 to TRBJ2-1; 7 bases are a match to TRBD2. J was trimmed by 3 bases and V by 0 bases; bases with no gene match: 8. CDR1 is SEHNR, CDR2 FQNEAQ, per germline (reference sequence). This CDR3 has 17 amino acids. The CDR3 DNA reads as TGTGCCAGCAGCTTAGCCCAGCGGGGCGCCAACTACAATGAGCAGTTCTTC. Translation gives CASSLAQRGANYNEQFF.

V usage is TRBV2 and J usage is TRBJ1-2; D unresolved. V lost 1 base, J lost 4 bases, and 4 bases lay in between. Germline values: CDR1 SNHLY, CDR2 FYNNEI. CDR3 size: 12 residues. In nucleotides, the CDR3 is TGTGCCAGCAGTGAAGTTGGCTATGGCTACACCTTC. Translation: CASSEVGYGYTF.

This clonotype was counted only a few times. The chain employs TRBV2 and TRBJ1-1, with 9 positions matching TRBD1. The CDR3 extends over 15 amino acids. V was clipped by 4 bases and J by 1 base; unmatched bases: 4. CDR1 SNHLY and CDR2 FYNNEI come from the germline V gene. CDR3 nucleotides: TGTGCCAGCAGTGTGGGACAGGGAAGGAACACTGAAGCTTTCTTT. This codes for CASSVGQGRNTEAFF.

At least ten counts were recorded for this clonotype. V gene TRBV6-2 or TRBV6-3 combines with J gene TRBJ1-2; unclear D gene. CDR1 and CDR2 (germline): MNHEY, SVGEGT. CDR3 length: 13 amino acids. The V end was cut by 4 bases, the J end by 2 bases, with 8 bases between. CDR3 region: CASSFNRNYGYTF. The CDR3 coding sequence is TGTGCCAGCAGTTTTAACAGAAACTATGGCTACACCTTC.

V and J are TRBV7-8 and TRBJ2-1; 12 bases line up with TRBD2. Trimming cost V 1 base and J 8 bases; bases outside gene matches: 12. CDR3 size: 18 residues. Germline CDR1 SGHVS, CDR2 FQNEAQ. The CDR3: CASSLVVLAGGLEYEQFF. CDR3 nucleotides: TGTGCCAGCAGCTTAGTTGTCCTAGCGGGGGGGCTTGAGTATGAGCAGTTCTTC.

This chain links TRBV7-9 with TRBJ1-4, with D perhaps matching TRBD1 (6 bases). Germline-derived CDR1 and CDR2 are SEHNR and FQNEAQ (reference sequence). Between the trimmed V and J ends, which lost 6 bases and 5 bases, there was a span of 16 bases. CDR3 length equals 15 residues. CDR3 bases: TGTGCCAGCAGTCGCCAGGGGACAAGAAATGAAAAACTGTTTTTT. Protein sequence: CASSRQGTRNEKLFF.

This clonotype was detected only a few times. The chain recombines TRBV7-2 with TRBJ1-1; tentatively, D is TRBD1 (6 bases). Trimming cost V 4 bases and J 5 bases, with 14 bases left between them. Germline CDR1 and CDR2: SGHTA and FQGNSA. The CDR3 consists of 14 residues. The CDR3 DNA follows: TGTGCCAGCAGCTGGAACAGGAGGGGGACTGAAGCTTTCTTT. Protein sequence: CASSWNRRGTEAFF.